Here is one TCR beta chain with its context. What it binds is unknown. These donors, healthy bone marrow donors, were studied. This entry belongs to a study of cytomegalovirus exposure and HLA in healthy donors. Points from the study as a whole: There were several of the most significant clusters that appeared linked to common viral pathogens in a later analysis.

Researchers ran the PCR with 60 Vbeta and 13 Jbeta primers. TCRdb's table, derived via immunoSEQ multiplex PCR, lists solely in-frame clones and lacks some. There are around 50,000 clones in the sample, with roughly 7.1% held by the top ten. Input material: PBMCs. This TCR came from a woman aged 40 to 49 in good health and CMV-seronegative.

The CDR3, as DNA: TGTGCCAGCAGCTTAGACGTAGGGGGCAACGATGAGCAGTTCTTC. This sequence encodes CASSLDVGGNDEQFF. The chain recombines TRBV7-2 with TRBJ2-1; TRBD1 aligns across 7 bases. The CDR3 is 15 residues long. The V gene end was trimmed by 1 base and the J gene end by 8 bases; junction bases not matched to a gene: 8. The germline V gene encodes CDR1 SGHTA and CDR2 FQGNSA.